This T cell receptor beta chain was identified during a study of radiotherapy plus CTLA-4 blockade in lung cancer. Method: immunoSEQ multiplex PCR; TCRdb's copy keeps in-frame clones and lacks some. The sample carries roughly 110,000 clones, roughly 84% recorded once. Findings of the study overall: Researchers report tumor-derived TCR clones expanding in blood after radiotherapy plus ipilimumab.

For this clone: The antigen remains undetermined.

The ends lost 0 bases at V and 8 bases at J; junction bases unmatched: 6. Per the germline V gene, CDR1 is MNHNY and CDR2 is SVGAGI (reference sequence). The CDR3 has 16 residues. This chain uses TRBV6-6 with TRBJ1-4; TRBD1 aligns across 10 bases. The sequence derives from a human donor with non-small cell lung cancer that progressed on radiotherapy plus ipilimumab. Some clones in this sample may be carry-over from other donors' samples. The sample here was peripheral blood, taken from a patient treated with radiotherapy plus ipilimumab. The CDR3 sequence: CASSYSTGTGVEKLFF. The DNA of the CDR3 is TGTGCCAGCAGTTACTCAACCGGGACAGGGGTAGAAAAACTGTTTTTT.